A single sample is the source of the 28 T cell receptor beta chains below, sequenced in a study of T cell repertoires in cytomegalovirus infection. TCRdb processed the reads anew with MiXCR; each CDR3 protein has one entry. The table has about 900,000 distinct CDR3 sequences, roughly a third seen once. Their antigen targets remain unknown. This specimen consisted of cultured CD8+ T cells from PBMCs, obtained from culture after CMV antigen stimulation. The receptors shown here come from a human donor in good health (CMV status not recorded). Some clones in this sample may be carry-over from other donors' samples.

The V call is TRBV6-6, the J call TRBJ2-1; D may be TRBD2 (5 bases). Per the germline V gene, CDR1 is MNHNY and CDR2 is SVGAGI (reference sequence). Between the trimmed V and J ends, which lost 6 bases and 0 bases, there was a span of 15 bases. There are 16 residues in the CDR3. CDR3 nucleotides: TGTGCCAGCAGCGAAGAGGGAGTGAGCTCCTACAATGAGCAGTTCTTC. It encodes CASSEEGVSSYNEQFF.

This clonotype was counted at least ten times. This chain uses TRBV7-8 with TRBJ1-2; 9 bases are shared with TRBD1. The CDR3 totals 14 residues. CDR1 is SGHVS, CDR2 FQNEAQ, per germline. The junction had 8 bases not matched to a gene; V was cut back by 5 bases and J by 7 bases. The CDR3 reads CASSLWTGETGYTF. The DNA of the CDR3 is TGTGCCAGCAGCCTCTGGACAGGGGAGACTGGCTACACCTTC. The variable domain in full, with the rest retrieved from reference TRBV7-8 and TRBJ1-2, is GAGVSQSPRYKVAKRGQDVALRCDPISGHVSLFWYQQALGQGPEFLTYFQNEAQLDKSGLPSDRFFAERPEGSVSTLKIQRTQQEDSAVYLCASSLWTGETGYTFGSGTRLTVV.

Of note for this clonotype: A much larger clone lies a single base off, so this may be a read error. V and J are TRBV7-2 and TRBJ2-7; a possible D gene is TRBD1 (6 bases). Germline V gene data show CDR1 as SGHTA and CDR2 as FQGNSA. This CDR3 spans 14 amino acids. V was trimmed by 2 bases and J by 5 bases, leaving 13 bases between them. As DNA, the CDR3 is TGTGCCAGCAGCTTACCGGGACACCGCAACGAGCAGTACGTC. This encodes CASSLPGHRNEQYV.

V gene TRBV19 combines with J gene TRBJ2-3, with TRBD1 matching 7 bases. The CDR3 contains 13 residues. The ends lost 7 bases at V and 3 bases at J; junction bases unmatched: 4. Germline V gives CDR1 LNHDA, CDR2 SQIVND (reference sequence). CDR3 DNA: TGTGCCAGTACAAGGGACAGAACAGATACGCAGTATTTT. This codes for CASTRDRTDTQYF.

In this sample, this clonotype turned up many times. This chain connects TRBV7-2 to TRBJ2-3; D unresolved. The CDR3 sequence is 12 residues long. V gave up 2 bases and J gave up 4 bases, with 4 bases separating them. The germline V gene has CDR1 SGHTA and CDR2 FQGNSA. The CDR3 coding sequence is TGTGCCAGCAGCTTAATTCCAGATACGCAGTATTTT. It yields the protein CASSLIPDTQYF.

This clonotype was counted only a few times. This chain links TRBV5-4 with TRBJ2-1; TRBD2 aligns across 11 bases. Germline V gene lookup returns CDR1 SGHNT and CDR2 YYREEE (reference sequence). The CDR3 sequence is 16 residues long. Trimming at V came to 4 bases and at J to 5 bases, leaving 8 bases not matched to a gene. CDR3 sequence: CASSLGTSGWDNEQFF. CDR3 coding DNA: TGTGCCAGCAGCCTCGGGACTAGCGGCTGGGACAATGAGCAGTTCTTC.

The chain is built from TRBV7-9 and TRBJ2-7; D gene uncertain. Germline-derived CDR1 and CDR2 are SEHNR and FQNEAQ (reference sequence). This CDR3 contains 13 residues. The V and J ends lost 0 bases and 6 bases respectively, with 9 bases between them. CDR3: CASSLALTGEQYF. DNA for the CDR3: TGTGCCAGCAGCTTAGCGCTAACCGGCGAGCAGTACTTC.

The sample holds many counts of this clonotype. The rearrangement uses TRBV7-9 and TRBJ2-2; a possible D gene is TRBD1 (5 bases). V dropped 0 bases and J dropped 0 bases, with 11 bases sitting between them. The CDR3 runs 17 residues. Germline V gene data show CDR1 as SEHNR and CDR2 as FQNEAQ (reference sequence). Here the CDR3 DNA reads TGTGCCAGCAGCTTAGCGCGTGACAGACCGAACACCGGGGAGCTGTTTTTT. This translates into CASSLARDRPNTGELFF.

Only a few counts were recorded for this clonotype. The rearrangement uses TRBV29-1 and TRBJ2-1; 9 positions agree with TRBD2. CDR1 SQVTM and CDR2 ANQGSEA come from the germline V gene. The V gene end was trimmed by 7 bases and the J gene end by 8 bases; junction bases not matched to a gene: 15. The CDR3 runs to 15 residues. CDR3 sequence: CSAASWAGGLDEQFF. CDR3 bases: TGCAGCGCTGCCTCCTGGGCGGGGGGGCTCGATGAGCAGTTCTTC.

The chain recombines TRBV20-1 with TRBJ2-7; 12 positions agree with TRBD1. The germline V gene encodes CDR1 DFQATT and CDR2 SNEGSKA (reference sequence). The J segment lost 6 bases and the V segment lost 0 bases, leaving 6 bases of the junction unmatched. There are 15 residues in the CDR3. CDR3 sequence (DNA): TGCAGTGCTAGAGATGCGGGGACAGGGGGCTTCGAGCAGTACTTC. Encoded protein: CSARDAGTGGFEQYF.

This rearrangement joins TRBV2 to TRBJ2-3, with 9 bases identical to TRBD2. J lost 4 bases, V lost 4 bases, and 15 bases had no gene match. The CDR3 has 18 amino acids. From germline, CDR1 is SNHLY and CDR2 FYNNEI. This CDR3 is CASSVDPPSGGLADTQYF. CDR3 bases: TGTGCCAGCAGTGTGGATCCCCCCAGCGGGGGGTTGGCAGATACGCAGTATTTT. Variable domain in full (rest from reference TRBV2 and TRBJ2-3): EPEVTQTPSHQVTQMGQEVILRCVPISNHLYFYWYRQILGQKVEFLVSFYNNEISEKSEIFDDQFSVERPDGSNFTLKIRSTKLEDSAMYFCASSVDPPSGGLADTQYFGPGTRLTVL.

This clonotype occurred a few times. V gene TRBV27 combines with J gene TRBJ1-6; D unclear. The V end lost 8 bases, the J end lost 7 bases, and 15 bases lay between the germline ends. The CDR3 has 14 amino acids. Germline V gene sequence: CDR1 MNHEY, CDR2 SMNVEV (reference sequence). The CDR3 DNA is TGTGCCAGCTCCGTAGGAGGGCCCAATTCACCCCTCCACTTT. This gives the protein CASSVGGPNSPLHF.

The CDR3 reads CASSLGYSGASWDEQYF. The CDR3 DNA reads as TGCGCCAGCAGCTTGGGGTATAGCGGGGCTTCTTGGGACGAGCAGTACTTC. This chain connects TRBV5-1 to TRBJ2-7; TRBD2 agrees at 8 bases. The V gene's germline CDR1 is SGHRS and CDR2 YFSETQ. The J segment lost 5 bases and the V segment lost 0 bases, leaving 13 bases of the junction unmatched. The CDR3 length is 17 residues.

For the CDR3, the DNA is TGTGCCAGCAGCGTAGAGAACAGCGTAGGGAACACTGAAGCTTTCTTT. This translates into CASSVENSVGNTEAFF. The chain is built from TRBV9 and TRBJ1-1; D ambiguous. The CDR3 totals 16 residues. V was cut by 0 bases and J by 1 base, with 13 bases left in between. From germline, CDR1 is SGDLS and CDR2 YYNGEE. The whole variable domain, filled in from reference TRBV9 and TRBJ1-1, reads DSGVTQTPKHLITATGQRVTLRCSPRSGDLSVYWYQQSLDQGLQFLIQYYNGEERAKGNILERFSAQQFPDLHSELNLSSLELGDSALYFCASSVENSVGNTEAFFGQGTRLTVV.

This clonotype occurred a few times. The V call is TRBV19, the J call TRBJ1-1, with D uncertain. Germline V lookup: CDR1 LNHDA, CDR2 SQIVND (reference sequence). This CDR3 comprises 10 residues. The chain's CDR3 is CDPWGAGAFF. CDR3 DNA sequence: TGTGATCCCTGGGGAGCTGGAGCTTTCTTT. The whole variable domain, remainder taken from reference TRBV19 and TRBJ1-1, is DGGITQSPKYLFRKEGQNVTLSCEQNLNHDAMYWYRQDPGQGLRLIYYSQIVNDFQKGDIAEGYSVSREKKESFPLTVTSAQKNPTAFYLCDPWGAGAFFGQGTRLTVV.

Written as DNA, the CDR3 is TGTGCCAGCAGGAGACTCGGACGGGACGAGCAGTACGTC. Its protein product is CASRRLGRDEQYV. The chain carries TRBV27 and TRBJ2-7; D unclear. Germline-derived CDR1 and CDR2 are MNHEY and SMNVEV (reference sequence). The germline V and J ends were trimmed by 6 bases and 5 bases, with 14 bases remaining between them. This CDR3 contains 13 residues.

This clonotype appeared many times. CDR3 DNA sequence: TGTGCCAGCAGCTTAGGCGTTACCCGTCGGGAGACCCAGTACTTC. Encoded protein: CASSLGVTRRETQYF. V and J are TRBV7-8 and TRBJ2-5, with unresolved D. Germline-derived CDR1 and CDR2 are SGHVS and FQNEAQ. The CDR3 length is 15 residues. V was pared by 1 base and J by 5 bases, with 14 bases between.

This clonotype was found a few times. The V and J genes are TRBV7-9 and TRBJ2-1, with 7 bases lining up with TRBD2. Germline V CDR1 and CDR2: SEHNR, FQNEAQ (reference sequence). V shed 1 base and J 11 bases; nucleotides not matched to a gene: 8. The CDR3 extends over 14 amino acids. CDR3 sequence: CASSLVGGRGKQFF. The CDR3 DNA reads TGTGCCAGCAGCTTAGTGGGGGGGAGGGGTAAGCAGTTCTTC.

This clonotype was seen only a few times. This chain links TRBV15 with TRBJ2-1, with D perhaps matching TRBD1 or TRBD2 (5 bases each). This CDR3 region has 16 residues. Germline values: CDR1 LNHNV, CDR2 YYDKDF (reference sequence). V dropped 0 bases and J dropped 4 bases, with 13 bases sitting between them. DNA for the CDR3: TGTGCCACCAGCAGAGATAGGGGCGGGCCTTACAATGAGCAGTTCTTC. Protein: CATSRDRGGPYNEQFF.

This clonotype was detected ten times or more. This chain connects TRBV7-9 to TRBJ2-5; 8 bases are shared with TRBD2. Germline CDR1 SEHNR, CDR2 FQNEAQ (reference sequence). This CDR3 contains 17 residues. The junction had 12 bases not matched to a gene; V was cut back by 5 bases and J by 1 base. Here the CDR3 reads CASSPRGSGVFQETQYF. The CDR3 bases are TGTGCCAGCAGCCCCCGGGGTAGCGGGGTTTTCCAAGAGACCCAGTACTTC.

This clonotype was picked up a small number of times. This chain links TRBV11-3 with TRBJ2-3, with 8 bases fitting TRBD1. The germline gives CDR1 SGHNT, CDR2 YENEEA. The trim removed 1 base at V and 3 bases at J, leaving 6 bases unmatched. This CDR3 contains 16 residues. Here the CDR3 reads CASSLVGQGTTDTQYF. The CDR3 DNA follows: TGTGCCAGCAGCTTAGTCGGACAGGGAACTACAGATACGCAGTATTTT.

CDR3 residues: CASSYTGQGRGYTF. Here the CDR3 DNA reads TGTGCCAGCAGTTACACCGGACAGGGGAGAGGCTACACCTTC. The V and J genes are TRBV6-5 and TRBJ1-2; TRBD1 matches 9 bases. CDR1 MNHEY and CDR2 SVGAGI come from the germline V gene. CDR3 length: 14 amino acids. V trimming: 2 bases; J trimming: 8 bases; junction bases outside the gene matches: 6.

The chain's CDR3 is CAIIDDRGPNTGELFF. As DNA, the CDR3 is TGTGCCATCATTGACGACAGGGGGCCGAACACCGGGGAGCTGTTTTTT. V usage is TRBV10-3 and J usage is TRBJ2-2, with TRBD1 matching over 10 bases. V was clipped by 7 bases and J by 0 bases; unmatched bases: 5. The CDR3 has 16 amino acids. CDR1 and CDR2 (germline): ENHRY, SYGVKD.

The chain combines TRBV9 with TRBJ2-2; 7 positions agree with TRBD1. In germline, CDR1 is SGDLS, CDR2 YYNGEE. The length of the CDR3 is 17 residues. After removal of 3 bases from V and 0 bases from J, the junction contained 8 bases not matched to a gene. DNA of the CDR3: TGTGCCAGCAGCGGACCGGGACAGAGAGCGAACACCGGGGAGCTGTTTTTT. This sequence encodes CASSGPGQRANTGELFF.

CDR3 region: CASSLVLSGRNSPLHF. The CDR3 coding sequence is TGTGCCAGCAGCTTGGTTCTCTCGGGGCGTAATTCACCCCTCCACTTT. The chain has TRBV5-4 and TRBJ1-6; weak D call: TRBD1 (5 bases). The CDR3 length is 16 residues. Deletions cut 0 bases from V and 6 bases from J, with 13 bases between. Germline loops: CDR1 SGHNT, CDR2 YYREEE (reference sequence).

The chain is built from TRBV5-1 and TRBJ2-7, with TRBD1 identical over 7 bases. CDR1 SGHRS and CDR2 YFSETQ come from the germline V gene. J lost 3 bases, V lost 4 bases, and 10 bases had no gene match. CDR3 length: 15 residues. CDR3 loop: CASSISPGQIYEQYV. CDR3 sequence (DNA): TGCGCCAGCAGCATTTCTCCGGGACAGATCTACGAGCAGTACGTC.

A word on this clonotype: This sequence may be a read error, since a much larger clone differs from it by one base. The genes are TRBV7-6 and TRBJ2-1; 8 bases are a match to TRBD2. Germline V gene sequence: CDR1 SGHVS, CDR2 FNYEAQ. The CDR3 length is 16 residues. CDR3 sequence (DNA): TGTGTCAGCAGTCAAAGCGGGGGCCTTTCCTACAATGAGCAGTTCTTC. Its protein is CVSSQSGGLSYNEQFF.

This clonotype was seen only a few times. This sequence joins TRBV5-4 and TRBJ2-7; unclear D gene. V was trimmed by 1 base and J by 2 bases, leaving 10 bases between them. CDR3 length: 14 residues. The germline V gene encodes CDR1 SGHNT and CDR2 YYREEE (reference sequence). In DNA form, the CDR3 reads TGTGCCAGCAGCTTGTTCGCCTCTCCCTACGAGCAGTACTTC. Translation gives CASSLFASPYEQYF. Full variable domain (rest looked up from reference TRBV5-4 and TRBJ2-7): ETGVTQSPTHLIKTRGQQVTLRCSSQSGHNTVSWYQQALGQGPQFIFQYYREEENGRGNFPPRFSGLQFPNYSSELNVNALELDDSALYLCASSLFASPYEQYFGPGTRLTVT.